The 30 T cell receptor beta chains given below trace back to one sample, sequenced in a study of blood T cell repertoires in COVID-19. Clones were sequenced by immunoSEQ multiplex PCR, and TCRdb holds only the in-frame ones, with some missing. The table shows over 50,000 clones, with around four fifths occurring only once. The material sequenced was peripheral blood. Receptor source: a woman between 45 and 65 years old with active or convalescent COVID-19.

The V gene is TRBV12-3 or TRBV12-4, the J gene TRBJ2-7; no firm D call. The CDR3 runs 13 residues. Trimming left V 4 bases short and J 3 bases short, with 10 bases between. Here the CDR3 reads CASSSRRSYEQYF. CDR3 DNA: TGTGCCAGCAGTTCCCGGAGAAGCTACGAGCAGTACTTC.

The chain is built from TRBV6-2 or TRBV6-3 and TRBJ2-5; a weak D match, TRBD2 (5 bases). Germline assignment: CDR1 MNHEY and CDR2 SVGEGT. V lost 2 bases to trimming and J lost 1 base, with 11 bases between them. CDR3 length: 15 amino acids. The CDR3 is CASSYSDYSQETQYF. CDR3 in DNA: TGTGCCAGCAGTTACAGTGACTACAGCCAAGAGACCCAGTACTTC.

The chain joins TRBV27 to TRBJ2-1; 11 bases line up with TRBD2. CDR1 and CDR2 from the germline V gene are MNHEY and SMNVEV (reference sequence). Trimming cost V 3 bases and J 6 bases; bases outside gene matches: 16. This CDR3 is built from 19 residues. The CDR3 sequence: CASSLRGGLAVRRGNEQFF. The CDR3 DNA reads TGTGCCAGCAGTTTGAGGGGGGGACTAGCGGTCCGCCGAGGCAATGAGCAGTTCTTC.

The count of this clone is one. The J gene is TRBJ1-2, the V gene TRBV2; the match to TRBD1 covers 11 bases. Losses at the gene ends were 7 bases for V and 4 bases for J; bases not matched to a gene: 8. The germline V gene has CDR1 SNHLY and CDR2 FYNNEI. The CDR3 totals 15 residues. CDR3 bases: TGTGCCAGCACCCCGGACAGGGGGCGTTCCTATGGCTACACCTTC. Translation gives CASTPDRGRSYGYTF.

The rearrangement links TRBV7-3 to TRBJ1-2, with a weak D call TRBD1 (6 bases). Trimming removed 2 bases from V and 5 bases from J, with 15 bases in between. The V gene's germline CDR1 is SGHTA and CDR2 FQGTGA. The CDR3 is made up of 15 amino acids. CDR3 DNA sequence: TGTGCCAGCAGCTTAGAGCAGGGAAGGGGGTATGGCTACACCTTC. Protein sequence: CASSLEQGRGYGYTF. Supplemented by reference TRBV7-3 and TRBJ1-2, the full variable domain reads GAGVSQTPSNKVTEKGKYVELRCDPISGHTALYWYRQSLGQGPEFLIYFQGTGAADDSGLPNDRFFAVRPEGSVSTLKIQRTERGDSAVYLCASSLEQGRGYGYTFGSGTRLTVV.

The CDR3 is CASSKGQGVTNTEAFF. Written as DNA, the CDR3 is TGTGCCAGCAGCAAAGGACAGGGAGTGACGAACACTGAAGCTTTCTTT. The rearrangement joins TRBV21-1 to TRBJ1-1; the table calls TRBD1, which could not be checked here. TRBV21-1 counts as a pseudogene. This CDR3 contains 16 residues.

This chain joins TRBV5-1 and TRBJ2-5; possibly TRBD2 for D (6 bases). V gave up 0 bases and J gave up 2 bases, with 14 bases separating them. Germline CDR1 SGHRS, CDR2 YFSETQ. There are 16 residues in the CDR3. The DNA of the CDR3 is TGCGCCAGCAGCTTGGCCATTGGGGGGTTTCAAGAGACCCAGTACTTC. It codes for CASSLAIGGFQETQYF.

The chain is built from TRBV4-1 and TRBJ1-5; a possible D gene is TRBD1 (6 bases). Trimming stripped 4 bases from V and 3 bases from J, with 13 bases between. Germline V gene lookup returns CDR1 MGHRA and CDR2 YSYEKL. The CDR3 has 15 amino acids. In nucleotides, the CDR3 is TGCGCCAGCAGCCGCGGGGGGGCAGACAATCAGCCCCAGCATTTT. Translating it yields CASSRGGADNQPQHF.

This clone was counted between two and nine times. The chain combines TRBV4-1 with TRBJ1-1, with D perhaps TRBD1 (5 bases). The V and J ends lost 2 bases and 0 bases respectively, with 16 bases between them. Germline values: CDR1 MGHRA, CDR2 YSYEKL. The CDR3 has 17 amino acids. DNA for the CDR3: TGCGCCAGCAGCCAATTTATTCAGACAGCCATGAACACTGAAGCTTTCTTT. This translates into CASSQFIQTAMNTEAFF.

J is TRBJ2-6 and V is TRBV11-3, with D possibly TRBD2 on 6 matching bases. Per germline, CDR1 SGHNT and CDR2 YENEEA. CDR3 size: 20 residues. Trimming stripped 6 bases from V and 0 bases from J, with 24 bases between. The CDR3: CASSPRRAGDLSSGANVLTF. The CDR3 DNA is TGTGCCAGCAGTCCCAGGAGGGCCGGGGACCTAAGCTCTGGGGCCAACGTCCTGACTTTC. Filled out from reference TRBV11-3 and TRBJ2-6, the complete variable domain reads EAGVVQSPRYKIIEKKQPVAFWCNPISGHNTLYWYLQNLGQGPELLIRYENEEAVDDSQLPKDRFSAERLKGVDSTLKIQPAELGDSAVYLCASSPRRAGDLSSGANVLTFGAGSRLTVL.

V gene TRBV24-1 combines with J gene TRBJ2-1; 10 bases fit TRBD1. The germline V gene encodes CDR1 KGHDR and CDR2 SFDVKD. V lost 4 bases to trimming and J lost 6 bases; unmatched junction nucleotides: 11. The length of the CDR3 is 17 residues. The CDR3 is CATSDLSGTGDPNEQFF. For the CDR3, the DNA is TGTGCCACCAGTGACCTCTCCGGGACAGGGGACCCCAATGAGCAGTTCTTC.

This sequence joins TRBV24-1 and TRBJ2-7; D perhaps matches TRBD1 (5 bases). V lost 4 bases and J lost 4, with 16 bases in between. The CDR3 spans 15 residues. Germline V gene sequence: CDR1 KGHDR, CDR2 SFDVKD. The DNA of the CDR3 is TGTGCCACCAGTGAAAGATCAGGGCCCCCTTACGAGCAGTACTTC. It encodes CATSERSGPPYEQYF.

This clone came up a few times. The sample contains more than one DNA sequence encoding this CDR3. The rearrangement links TRBV19 to TRBJ1-1; 10 nucleotides agree with TRBD1. The CDR3 has 13 amino acids. Germline V gene sequence: CDR1 LNHDA, CDR2 SQIVND (reference sequence). Losses at the gene ends were 9 bases for V and 5 bases for J; bases not matched to a gene: 6. This chain's CDR3 is CASRQGARTEAFF. The CDR3 DNA is TGTGCCAGCCGACAGGGGGCAAGAACTGAAGCTTTCTTT.

The chain combines TRBV18 with TRBJ2-2; tentatively, D is TRBD2 (6 bases). The V end lost 3 bases, the J end lost 2 bases, and 10 bases lay between the germline ends. The CDR3 runs 15 residues. Germline CDR1 is KGHSH and CDR2 is LQKENI. CDR3 residues: CASSPRTINTGELFF. CDR3 coding DNA: TGTGCCAGCTCACCCCGGACTATCAACACCGGGGAGCTGTTTTTT.

The chain employs TRBV6-4 and TRBJ1-2, with D unresolved. CDR1 is MRHNA and CDR2 is SNTAGT in the germline V gene. With 2 bases removed from V and 6 bases from J, the gap between germline ends came to 10 bases. The CDR3 is made up of 13 amino acids. CDR3 DNA sequence: TGTGCCAGCAGTGACGACGGGGTGGATGGCTACACCTTC. It yields the protein CASSDDGVDGYTF.

The chain joins TRBV30 to TRBJ1-1, with TRBD1 matching over 7 bases. The junction had 7 bases not matched to a gene; V was cut back by 6 bases and J by 3 bases. This CDR3 is built from 13 residues. Per the germline V gene, CDR1 is GTSNPN and CDR2 is SVGIG (reference sequence). CDR3 nucleotide sequence: TGTGCCTGCAAGGGACAGTCTTACACTGAAGCTTTCTTT. Translated: CACKGQSYTEAFF.

This chain uses TRBV7-2 with TRBJ2-3; 9 bases align to TRBD2. The junction had 19 bases not matched to a gene; V was cut back by 5 bases and J by 7 bases. Per the germline V gene, CDR1 is SGHTA and CDR2 is FQGNSA. The CDR3 is made up of 18 amino acids. The DNA of the CDR3 is TGTGCCAGCAGCCCCCGGGGTAGCGGGAGAAAGGAGGGAAATACGCAGTATTTT. The encoded protein is CASSPRGSGRKEGNTQYF.

The chain carries TRBV19 and TRBJ1-2, with D uncertain. The germline gives CDR1 LNHDA, CDR2 SQIVND (reference sequence). This CDR3 has 14 residues. V shed 1 base and J shed 4 bases, with 10 bases lying between them. The CDR3 DNA sequence: TGTGCCAGTAGTATAGGCGAGATCTTCTATGGCTACACCTTC. This translates into CASSIGEIFYGYTF.

The genes are TRBV4-3 and TRBJ1-2; D is perhaps TRBD1 (6 bases). The CDR3 sequence is 15 residues long. The germline V and J ends were trimmed by 0 bases and 3 bases, with 11 bases remaining between them. The germline gives CDR1 LGHNA, CDR2 YSLEER. The CDR3 reads CASSQETRQDYGYTF. The CDR3 DNA reads TGCGCCAGCAGCCAAGAGACCAGACAGGACTATGGCTACACCTTC.

The rearrangement joins TRBV7-3 to TRBJ2-3; a possible D gene is TRBD2 (5 bases). The V end was cut by 3 bases, the J end by 0 bases, with 10 bases between. CDR3 size: 15 residues. Germline V lookup: CDR1 SGHTA, CDR2 FQGTGA. CDR3 bases: TGTGCCAGCAGCTTTCTCGCGGGCAGCACAGATACGCAGTATTTT. It translates to CASSFLAGSTDTQYF.

This rearrangement joins TRBV6-5 to TRBJ1-5; unclear D gene. Germline CDR1 reads MNHEY; CDR2 reads SVGAGI. The CDR3 is 13 amino acids. V was pared by 0 bases and J by 5 bases, with 5 bases between. The CDR3 sequence is CASSYSPDQPQHF. The CDR3 DNA is TGTGCCAGCAGTTACTCGCCGGATCAGCCCCAGCATTTT.

The chain's CDR3 is CASSGLPGQGNEKLFF. The DNA for the CDR3 is TGTGCCAGCAGTGGACTCCCGGGACAGGGCAATGAAAAACTGTTTTTT. V usage is TRBV27 and J usage is TRBJ1-4; TRBD1 aligns across 9 bases. Per germline, CDR1 MNHEY and CDR2 SMNVEV (reference sequence). The CDR3 totals 16 residues. V shed 5 bases, J shed 5 bases, and the junction held 9 bases outside the gene matches. Using reference TRBV27 and TRBJ1-4 for the parts outside the CDR3, the full variable domain is EAQVTQNPRYLITVTGKKLTVTCSQNMNHEYMSWYRQDPGLGLRQIYYSMNVEVTDKGDVPEGYKVSRKEKRNFPLILESPSPNQTSLYFCASSGLPGQGNEKLFFGSGTQLSVL.

The chain combines TRBV6-1 with TRBJ2-3; D call uncertain. There are 12 residues in the CDR3. V was clipped by 6 bases and J by 4 bases, with 8 bases between them. Germline CDR1 and CDR2: MNHNS and SASEGT. The CDR3 reads CASSRESDTQYF. The CDR3 nucleotides read TGTGCCAGCAGCCGTGAGTCAGATACGCAGTATTTT.

The V and J genes are TRBV19 and TRBJ2-3, with a weak D call TRBD2 (5 bases). This CDR3 spans 13 amino acids. V lost 4 bases and J lost 5, with 10 bases in between. Germline CDR1 is LNHDA and CDR2 is SQIVND (reference sequence). The chain's CDR3 is CASSTNGVDTQYF. The CDR3 DNA is TGTGCCAGTAGTACCAACGGGGTAGATACGCAGTATTTT.

CDR3 residues: CASSKTGGETQYF. The DNA for the CDR3 is TGTGCCAGCAGTAAGACAGGGGGAGAGACCCAGTACTTC. This sequence joins TRBV12-3 or TRBV12-4 and TRBJ2-5; TRBD1 matches 9 bases. With V trimmed by 5 bases and J by 4 bases, 2 bases remained unmatched. The CDR3 runs 13 residues.

This sequence joins TRBV3-1 (or the pseudogene TRBV3-2) and TRBJ2-5, with 9 nucleotides matching TRBD1. Germline trimming cut 4 bases from V and 5 bases from J; bases unmatched to any gene: 17. CDR3 size: 18 residues. CDR1 and CDR2 (germline): LGHDT, YNNKEL (reference sequence). This CDR3 reads CASSPRGEPGTGPETQYF. The CDR3 DNA reads as TGTGCCAGCAGCCCAAGAGGGGAGCCAGGGACAGGGCCGGAGACCCAGTACTTC.

The V gene is TRBV3-1 (or the pseudogene TRBV3-2), the J gene TRBJ1-1, with 8 bases identical to TRBD1. With V trimmed by 5 bases and J by 5 bases, 4 bases remained unmatched. The CDR3 runs 13 residues. Germline values: CDR1 LGHDT, CDR2 YNNKEL (reference sequence). The CDR3 coding sequence is TGTGCCAGCAGCTCCCGGGACAGGACTGAAGCTTTCTTT. As protein: CASSSRDRTEAFF.

This clone was seen a handful of times. The rearrangement links TRBV19 to TRBJ1-6; 7 bases are shared with TRBD1. V lost 6 bases and J lost 7; bases outside the gene matches: 6. The V gene's germline CDR1 is LNHDA and CDR2 SQIVND (reference sequence). This CDR3 is 14 amino acids long. CDR3 loop: CASRATGENSPLHF. CDR3 nucleotides: TGTGCCAGTAGGGCCACAGGGGAGAATTCACCCCTCCACTTT.

This chain uses TRBV11-2 with TRBJ2-4; D uncertain. Germline-derived CDR1 and CDR2 are SGHAT and FQNNGV. Trimming shortened V by 1 base and J by 4 bases, and 11 bases separated the two germline ends. This CDR3 is built from 15 residues. In DNA, the CDR3 is TGTGCCAGCAGCTTAGCTCGACGGGTTAAAAACATTCAGTACTTC. Translating it yields CASSLARRVKNIQYF.

V and J are TRBV23-1 and TRBJ2-1, with 8 bases matching TRBD1. Being an ORF, TRBV23-1 has a function that is uncertain. CDR3 length equals 17 residues. The trim removed 0 bases at V and 2 bases at J, leaving 6 bases unmatched. CDR3 amino acids: CASSQSGTGLTYNEQFF. In DNA, the CDR3 is TGCGCCAGCAGTCAATCAGGGACAGGCCTAACCTACAATGAGCAGTTCTTC.